Presented here are 6 T cell receptor beta chains from one specimen sequenced in a study of shared clonotypes between healthy human individuals. Sequencing used immunoSEQ multiplex PCR; TCRdb keeps in-frame clones, though not all of them. The repertoire holds around 2,000,000 clones, with approximately 95% as singletons. CD8 cells classed as naive were CD45RO-negative and positively selected for CCR7, excluding terminally differentiated effector memory CD45RA+ cells. Sequences were obtained from naive CD8+ T cells sorted from blood. The receptors originated from a man aged 18 to 29 in good health.

The CDR3 coding sequence is TGTGCCAGCAGTGAATCCAATTGGGGACACCTCTACGAGCAGTACTTC. Translation: CASSESNWGHLYEQYF. The gene calls are TRBV6-1 and TRBJ2-7; maybe TRBD1 (6 bases). The germline gives CDR1 MNHNS, CDR2 SASEGT. Trimming cost V 2 bases and J 3 bases, with 17 bases left between them. The CDR3 is 16 amino acids.

The chain uses TRBV28 and TRBJ2-3; 9 nucleotides line up with TRBD1. Germline loops: CDR1 MDHEN, CDR2 SYDVKM. The CDR3 has 15 residues. Trimming cost V 5 bases and J 4 bases; bases outside gene matches: 7. DNA for the CDR3: TGTGCCAGCAGTCCGGCCGGGACAGGGCCAGATACGCAGTATTTT. This sequence encodes CASSPAGTGPDTQYF.

Concerning this clone itself: Other DNA sequences within the sample encode an identical CDR3. The gene calls are TRBV4-1 and TRBJ2-7, with D unclear. The germline gives CDR1 MGHRA, CDR2 YSYEKL. The CDR3 loop spans 14 amino acids. V gave up 1 base and J gave up 0 bases, with 7 bases separating them. CDR3 nucleotides: TGCGCCAGCAGCCAAGTTACGGACTCCTACGAGCAGTACTTC. It translates to CASSQVTDSYEQYF.

On this clone itself: Other DNA sequences in the sample encode the same CDR3. The chain combines TRBV6-6 with TRBJ2-7; unclear D gene. The CDR3 is 12 amino acids. Germline V CDR1 and CDR2: MNHNY, SVGAGI (reference sequence). V gave up 2 bases and J gave up 4 bases, with 6 bases separating them. CDR3 nucleotides: TGTGCCAGCAGTTACGGGGTTTACGAGCAGTACTTC. Encoded protein: CASSYGVYEQYF.

The J gene is TRBJ2-3, the V gene TRBV7-3; TRBD1 matches at 7 bases. The J segment lost 5 bases and the V segment lost 5 bases, leaving 7 bases of the junction unmatched. The CDR3 sequence is 14 residues long. Germline V lookup: CDR1 SGHTA, CDR2 FQGTGA. This CDR3 reads CASSPRQGVDTQYF. As DNA, the CDR3 is TGTGCCAGCAGCCCGAGACAGGGTGTAGATACGCAGTATTTT.

J is TRBJ1-2 and V is TRBV5-4; 7 bases map to TRBD1. CDR1 SGHNT and CDR2 YYREEE come from the germline V gene (reference sequence). This CDR3 has 12 amino acids. J lost 6 bases, V lost 4 bases, and 3 bases had no gene match. CDR3 residues: CASSIDRDGYTF. The CDR3 DNA reads TGTGCCAGCAGCATCGACAGGGATGGCTACACCTTC.